This T cell receptor (beta chain) was documented in a study of T-cell memory formation after mild COVID-19. TCRdb redid the calling of the 5' RACE reads with MiXCR, one entry per CDR3 protein. The table records approximately 450,000 distinct CDR3 sequences, roughly 18% of them present only once. The study's findings and limits: Clones from the second wave (peaking day 37) had unconfirmed SARS-CoV-2 specificity. Pre-infection memory contained some responding clones, which suggested that cross-reactive memory had joined.

With regard to this clonotype: What it binds is not known.

This CDR3 has 14 residues. Trimming took off 8 bases at V and 5 bases at J, with 16 bases between the two ends. Germline V gene data show CDR1 as ENHRY and CDR2 as SYGVKD. The TCR originated in an adult woman who had mild COVID-19 (a few samples of this study predate the infection). Cell type and time point are not known. The sample taken for sequencing was PBMCs or a T cell subset sorted from them (not recorded which). This chain joins TRBV10-3 and TRBJ1-5; tentative D call: TRBD1 (6 bases). The CDR3 is CAIHLRGDDQPQHF. CDR3 nucleotide sequence: TGTGCCATCCACCTTAGGGGGGACGATCAGCCCCAGCATTTT.